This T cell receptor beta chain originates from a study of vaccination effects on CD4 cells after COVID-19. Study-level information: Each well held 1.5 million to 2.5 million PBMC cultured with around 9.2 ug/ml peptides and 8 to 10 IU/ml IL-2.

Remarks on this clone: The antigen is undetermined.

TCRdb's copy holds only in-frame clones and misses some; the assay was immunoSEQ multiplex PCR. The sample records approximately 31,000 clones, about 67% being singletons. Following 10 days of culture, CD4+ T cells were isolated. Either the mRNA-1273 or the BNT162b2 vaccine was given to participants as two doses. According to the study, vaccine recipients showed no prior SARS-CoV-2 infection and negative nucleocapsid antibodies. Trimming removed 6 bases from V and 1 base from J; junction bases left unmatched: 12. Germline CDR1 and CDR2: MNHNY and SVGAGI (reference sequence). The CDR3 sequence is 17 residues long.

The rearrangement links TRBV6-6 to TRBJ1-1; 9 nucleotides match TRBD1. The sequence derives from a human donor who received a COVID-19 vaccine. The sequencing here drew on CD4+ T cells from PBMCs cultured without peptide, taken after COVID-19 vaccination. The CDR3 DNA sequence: TGTGCCAGCAGCCGACCCCCGGGACAGGGACCGAACACTGAAGCTTTCTTT. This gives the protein CASSRPPGQGPNTEAFF.